This TCR beta chain came from a study of shared clonotypes between healthy human individuals. Study information: The people who gave samples were two women and three men aged 18 to 49. The study, taken as a whole, reports: Shared across a few donors were around 5% of the naive CD4 clonotypes.

This table comes from immunoSEQ multiplex PCR, and its TCRdb copy is limited to in-frame clones, with some not included. The sample carries some 300,000 clones, around 79% recorded once. On this clone: The antigen remains undetermined.

From CD4+ cells came CD45RA+ naive and CD45RA-negative memory subsets. V lost 1 base and J lost 3; bases outside the gene matches: 11. The germline V gene encodes CDR1 LNHNV and CDR2 YYDKDF (reference sequence). This CDR3 has 17 amino acids. The material sequenced was memory CD4+ T cells sorted from blood. The subset: CD45RA-negative fraction. The rearrangement links TRBV15 to TRBJ1-1, with 7 positions matching TRBD1. The clonotype originates from a man aged 30 to 39 in good health. Here the CDR3 reads CATSRVGTAFGDTEAFF. DNA of the CDR3: TGTGCCACCAGCAGAGTTGGGACAGCTTTTGGGGACACTGAAGCTTTCTTT. Full variable domain (remainder filled in from reference TRBV15 and TRBJ1-1): DAMVIQNPRYQVTQFGKPVTLSCSQTLNHNVMYWYQQKSSQAPKLLFHYYDKDFNNEADTPDNFQSRRPNTSFCFLDIRSPGLGDTAMYLCATSRVGTAFGDTEAFFGQGTRLTVV.